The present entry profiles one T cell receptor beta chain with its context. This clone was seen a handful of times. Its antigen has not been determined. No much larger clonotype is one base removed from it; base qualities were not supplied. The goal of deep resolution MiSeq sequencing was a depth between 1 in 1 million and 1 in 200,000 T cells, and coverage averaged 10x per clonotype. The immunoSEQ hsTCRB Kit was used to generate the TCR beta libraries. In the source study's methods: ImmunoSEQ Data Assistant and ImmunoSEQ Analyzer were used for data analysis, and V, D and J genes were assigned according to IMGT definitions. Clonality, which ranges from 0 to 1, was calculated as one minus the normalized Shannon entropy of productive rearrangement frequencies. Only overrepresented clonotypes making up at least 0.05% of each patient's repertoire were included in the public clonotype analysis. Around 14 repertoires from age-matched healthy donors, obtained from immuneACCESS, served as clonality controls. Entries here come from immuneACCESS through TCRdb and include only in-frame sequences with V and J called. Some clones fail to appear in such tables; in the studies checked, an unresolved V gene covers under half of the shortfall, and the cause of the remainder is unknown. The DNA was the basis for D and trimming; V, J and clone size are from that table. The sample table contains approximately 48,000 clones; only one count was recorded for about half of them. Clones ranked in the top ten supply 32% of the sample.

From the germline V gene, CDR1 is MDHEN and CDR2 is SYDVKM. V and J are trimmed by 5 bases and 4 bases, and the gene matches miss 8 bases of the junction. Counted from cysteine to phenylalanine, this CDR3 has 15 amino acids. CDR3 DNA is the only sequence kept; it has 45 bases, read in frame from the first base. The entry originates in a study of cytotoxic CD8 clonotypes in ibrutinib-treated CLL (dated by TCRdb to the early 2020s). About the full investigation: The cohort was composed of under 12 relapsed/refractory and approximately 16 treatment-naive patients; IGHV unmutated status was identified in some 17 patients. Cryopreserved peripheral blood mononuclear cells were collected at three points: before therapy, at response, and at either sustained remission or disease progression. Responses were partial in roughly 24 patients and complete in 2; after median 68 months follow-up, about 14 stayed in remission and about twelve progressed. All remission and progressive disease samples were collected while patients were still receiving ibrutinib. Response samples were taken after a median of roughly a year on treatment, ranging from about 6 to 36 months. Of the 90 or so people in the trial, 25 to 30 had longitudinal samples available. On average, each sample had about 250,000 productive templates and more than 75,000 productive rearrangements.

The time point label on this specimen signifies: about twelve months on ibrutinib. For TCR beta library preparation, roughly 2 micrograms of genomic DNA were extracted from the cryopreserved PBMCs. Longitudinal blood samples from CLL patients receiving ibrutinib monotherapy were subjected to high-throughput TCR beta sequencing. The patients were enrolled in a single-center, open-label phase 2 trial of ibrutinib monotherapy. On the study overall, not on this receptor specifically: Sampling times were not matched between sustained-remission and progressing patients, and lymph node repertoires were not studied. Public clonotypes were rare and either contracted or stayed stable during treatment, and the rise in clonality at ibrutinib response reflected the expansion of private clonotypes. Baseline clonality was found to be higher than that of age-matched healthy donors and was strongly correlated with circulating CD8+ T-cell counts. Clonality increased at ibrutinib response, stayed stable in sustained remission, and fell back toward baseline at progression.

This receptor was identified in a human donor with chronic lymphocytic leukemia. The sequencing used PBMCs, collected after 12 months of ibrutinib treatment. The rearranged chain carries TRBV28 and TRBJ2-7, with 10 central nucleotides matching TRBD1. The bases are TGTGCCAGCAGTGTCTTGGGACAGGGGAAATACGAGCAGTACTTC. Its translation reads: CASSVLGQGKYEQYF. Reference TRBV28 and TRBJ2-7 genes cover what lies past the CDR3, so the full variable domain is DVKVTQSSRYLVKRTGEKVFLECVQDMDHENMFWYRQDPGLGLRLIYFSYDVKMKEKGDIPEGYSVSREKKERFSLILESASTNQTSMYLCASSVLGQGKYEQYFGPGTRLTVT.